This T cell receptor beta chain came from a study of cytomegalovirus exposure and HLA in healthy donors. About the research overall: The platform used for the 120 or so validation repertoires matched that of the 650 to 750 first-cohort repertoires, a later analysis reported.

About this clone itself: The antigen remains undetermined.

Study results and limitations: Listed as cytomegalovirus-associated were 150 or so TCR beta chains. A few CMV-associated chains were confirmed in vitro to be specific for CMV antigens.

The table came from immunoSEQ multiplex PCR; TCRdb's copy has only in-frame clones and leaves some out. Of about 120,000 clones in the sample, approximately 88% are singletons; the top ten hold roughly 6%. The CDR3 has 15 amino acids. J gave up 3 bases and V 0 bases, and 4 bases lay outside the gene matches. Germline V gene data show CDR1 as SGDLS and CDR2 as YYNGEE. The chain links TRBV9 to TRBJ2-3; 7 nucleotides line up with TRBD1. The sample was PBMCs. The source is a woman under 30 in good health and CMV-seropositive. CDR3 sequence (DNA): TGTGCCAGCAGCGTAGGTAGACAGGGTACAGATACGCAGTATTTT. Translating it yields CASSVGRQGTDTQYF.